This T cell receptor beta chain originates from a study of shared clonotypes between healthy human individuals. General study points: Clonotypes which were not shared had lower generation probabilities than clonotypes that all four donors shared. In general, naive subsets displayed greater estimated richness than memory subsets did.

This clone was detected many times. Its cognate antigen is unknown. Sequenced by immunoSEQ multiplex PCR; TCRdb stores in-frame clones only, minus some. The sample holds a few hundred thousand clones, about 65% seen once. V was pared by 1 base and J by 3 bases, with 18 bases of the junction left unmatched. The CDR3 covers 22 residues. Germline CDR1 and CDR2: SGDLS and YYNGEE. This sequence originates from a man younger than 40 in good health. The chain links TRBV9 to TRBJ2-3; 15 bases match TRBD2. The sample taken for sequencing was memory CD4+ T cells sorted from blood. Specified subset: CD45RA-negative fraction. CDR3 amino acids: CASSVPIGGGTGTSGRTDTQYF. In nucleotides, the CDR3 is TGTGCCAGCAGCGTACCAATCGGCGGTGGGACAGGGACTAGCGGGAGGACAGATACGCAGTATTTT.